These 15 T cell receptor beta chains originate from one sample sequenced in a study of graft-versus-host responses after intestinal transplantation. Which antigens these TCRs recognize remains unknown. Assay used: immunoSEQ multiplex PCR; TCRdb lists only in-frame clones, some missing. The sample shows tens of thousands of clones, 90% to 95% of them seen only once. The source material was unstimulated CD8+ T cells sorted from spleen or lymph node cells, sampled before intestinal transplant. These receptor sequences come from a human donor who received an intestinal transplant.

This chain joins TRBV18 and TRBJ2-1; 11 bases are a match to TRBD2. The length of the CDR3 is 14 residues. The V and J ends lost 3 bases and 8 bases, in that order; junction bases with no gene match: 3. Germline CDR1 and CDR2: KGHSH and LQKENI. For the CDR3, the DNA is TGTGCCAGCTCACCTAGCGGGGGGGGCGATGAGCAGTTCTTC. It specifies CASSPSGGGDEQFF.

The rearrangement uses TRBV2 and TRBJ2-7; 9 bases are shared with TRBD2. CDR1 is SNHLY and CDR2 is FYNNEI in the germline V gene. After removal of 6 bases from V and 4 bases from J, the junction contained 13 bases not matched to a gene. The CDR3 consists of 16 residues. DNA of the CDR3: TGTGCCAGCAGCCTCTGGACTGCGGGAGGGGGATACGAGCAGTACTTC. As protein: CASSLWTAGGGYEQYF.

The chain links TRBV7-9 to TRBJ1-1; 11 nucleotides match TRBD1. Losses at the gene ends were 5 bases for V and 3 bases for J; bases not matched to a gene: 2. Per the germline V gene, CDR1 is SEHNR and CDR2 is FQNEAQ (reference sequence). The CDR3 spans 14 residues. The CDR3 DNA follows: TGTGCCAGCAGCGGGACAGGGGGATACACTGAAGCTTTCTTT. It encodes CASSGTGGYTEAFF.

Here the CDR3 reads CSASVDTEAFF. CDR3 bases: TGCAGTGCTAGCGTTGACACTGAAGCTTTCTTT. The chain has TRBV20-1 and TRBJ1-1; D is uncertain. The CDR3 length is 11 residues. The V end was cut by 3 bases, the J end by 3 bases, with 5 bases between. CDR1 and CDR2 from the germline V gene are DFQATT and SNEGSKA (reference sequence).

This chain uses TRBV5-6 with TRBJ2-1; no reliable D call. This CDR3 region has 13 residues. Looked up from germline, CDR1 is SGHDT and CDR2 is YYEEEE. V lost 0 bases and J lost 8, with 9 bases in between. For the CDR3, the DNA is TGTGCCAGCAGCTTGGGGGCCGGTGATGAGCAGTTCTTC. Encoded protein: CASSLGAGDEQFF.

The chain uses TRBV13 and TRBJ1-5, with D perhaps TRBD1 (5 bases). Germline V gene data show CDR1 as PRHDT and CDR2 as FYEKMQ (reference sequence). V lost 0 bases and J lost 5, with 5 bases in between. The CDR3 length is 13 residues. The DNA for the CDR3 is TGTGCCAGCAGCTTAGGAGGGGATCAGCCCCAGCATTTT. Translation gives CASSLGGDQPQHF.

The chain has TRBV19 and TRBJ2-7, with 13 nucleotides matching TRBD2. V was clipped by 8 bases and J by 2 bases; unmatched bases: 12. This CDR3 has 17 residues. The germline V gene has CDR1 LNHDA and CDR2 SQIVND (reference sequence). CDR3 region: CASLPGLAGFWAYEQYF. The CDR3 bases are TGTGCCAGTCTTCCGGGACTAGCGGGATTCTGGGCCTACGAGCAGTACTTC.

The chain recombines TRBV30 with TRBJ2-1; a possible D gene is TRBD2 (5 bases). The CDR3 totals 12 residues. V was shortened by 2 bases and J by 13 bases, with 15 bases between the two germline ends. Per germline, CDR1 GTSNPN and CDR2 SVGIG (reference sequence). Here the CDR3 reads CAWSSPPGSQFF. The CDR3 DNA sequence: TGTGCCTGGAGTTCACCGCCGGGAAGCCAGTTCTTC.

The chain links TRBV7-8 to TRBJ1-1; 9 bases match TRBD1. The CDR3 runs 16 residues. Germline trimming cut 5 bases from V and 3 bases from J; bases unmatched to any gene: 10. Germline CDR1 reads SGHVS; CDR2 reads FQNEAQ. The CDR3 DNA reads TGTGCCAGCAGCGGACTAGGAGGGGACAGGGACACTGAAGCTTTCTTT. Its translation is CASSGLGGDRDTEAFF.

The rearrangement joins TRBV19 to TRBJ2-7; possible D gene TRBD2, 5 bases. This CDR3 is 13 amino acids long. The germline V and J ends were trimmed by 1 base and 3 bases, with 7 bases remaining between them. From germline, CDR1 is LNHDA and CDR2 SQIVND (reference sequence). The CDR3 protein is CASSIASGYEQYF. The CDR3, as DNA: TGTGCCAGTAGTATAGCGAGCGGCTACGAGCAGTACTTC.

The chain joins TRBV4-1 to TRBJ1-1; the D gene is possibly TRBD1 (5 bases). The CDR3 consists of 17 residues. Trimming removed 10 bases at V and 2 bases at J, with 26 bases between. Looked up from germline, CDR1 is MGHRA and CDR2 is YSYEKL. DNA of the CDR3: TGCGCCACCTCCCCAAGATTAGCCCAGGGTGAAAACACTGAAGCTTTCTTT. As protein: CATSPRLAQGENTEAFF.

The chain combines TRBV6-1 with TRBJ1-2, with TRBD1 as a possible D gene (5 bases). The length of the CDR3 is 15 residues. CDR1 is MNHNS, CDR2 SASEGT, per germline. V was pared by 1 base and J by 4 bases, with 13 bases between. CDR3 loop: CASSEVTGIPYGYTF. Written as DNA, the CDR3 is TGTGCCAGCAGTGAAGTTACAGGTATACCCTATGGCTACACCTTC.

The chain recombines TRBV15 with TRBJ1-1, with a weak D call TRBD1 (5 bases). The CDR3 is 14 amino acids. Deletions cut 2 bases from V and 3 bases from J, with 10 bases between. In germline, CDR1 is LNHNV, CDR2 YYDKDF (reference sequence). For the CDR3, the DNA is TGTGCCACCAGCAGAAGCAGGGTTGACACTGAAGCTTTCTTT. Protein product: CATSRSRVDTEAFF.

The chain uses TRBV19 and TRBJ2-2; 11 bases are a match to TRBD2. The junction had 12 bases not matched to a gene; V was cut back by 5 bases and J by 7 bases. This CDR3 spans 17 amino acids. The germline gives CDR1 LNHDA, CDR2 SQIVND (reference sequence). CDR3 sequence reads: CASSFSGTSGPSGELFF. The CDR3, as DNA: TGTGCCAGTAGTTTTTCCGGGACTAGCGGACCAAGCGGGGAGCTGTTTTTT.

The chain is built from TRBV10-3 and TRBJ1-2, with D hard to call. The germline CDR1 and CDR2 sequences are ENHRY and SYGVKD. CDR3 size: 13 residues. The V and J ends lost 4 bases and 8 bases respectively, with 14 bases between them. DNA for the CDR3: TGTGCCATCAGTGCTGGTTCCGGGGTCGGCTACACCTTC. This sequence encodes CAISAGSGVGYTF.